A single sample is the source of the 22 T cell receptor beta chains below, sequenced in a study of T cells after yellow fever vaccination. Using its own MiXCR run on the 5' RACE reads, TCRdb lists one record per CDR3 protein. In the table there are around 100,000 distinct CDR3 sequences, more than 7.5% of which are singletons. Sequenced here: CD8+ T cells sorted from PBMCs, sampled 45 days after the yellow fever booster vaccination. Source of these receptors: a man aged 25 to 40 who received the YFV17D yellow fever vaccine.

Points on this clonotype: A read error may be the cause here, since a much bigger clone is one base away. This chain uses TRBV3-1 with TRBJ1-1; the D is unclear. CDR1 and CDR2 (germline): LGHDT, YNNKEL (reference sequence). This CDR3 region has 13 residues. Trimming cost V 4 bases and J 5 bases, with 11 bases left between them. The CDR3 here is CASSPSGMTEAFF. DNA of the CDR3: TGTGCCAGCAGCCCAAGTGGGATGACTGAAGCTTTCTTT. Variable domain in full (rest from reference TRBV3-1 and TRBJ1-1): DTAVSQTPKYLVTQMGNDKSIKCEQNLGHDTMYWYKQDSKKFLKIMFSYNNKELIINETVPNRFSPKSPDKAHLNLHINSLELGDSAVYFCASSPSGMTEAFFGQGTRLTVV.

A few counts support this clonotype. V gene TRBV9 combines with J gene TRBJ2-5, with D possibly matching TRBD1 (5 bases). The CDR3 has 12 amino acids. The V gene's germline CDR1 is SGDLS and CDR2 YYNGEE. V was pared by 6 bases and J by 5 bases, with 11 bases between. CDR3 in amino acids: CASKGLSETQYF. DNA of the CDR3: TGTGCCAGCAAGGGGCTTTCGGAGACCCAGTACTTC.

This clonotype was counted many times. The CDR3, as DNA: TGTGCCAGCAGTTTCCAGGCGTATAGCAATCAGCCCCAGCATTTT. It is translated as CASSFQAYSNQPQHF. The rearrangement joins TRBV2 to TRBJ1-5; no firm D call. The V and J ends lost 5 bases and 0 bases respectively, with 11 bases between them. The CDR3 sequence is 15 residues long. Per germline, CDR1 SNHLY and CDR2 FYNNEI. Full variable domain (remainder filled in from reference TRBV2 and TRBJ1-5): EPEVTQTPSHQVTQMGQEVILRCVPISNHLYFYWYRQILGQKVEFLVSFYNNEISEKSEIFDDQFSVERPDGSNFTLKIRSTKLEDSAMYFCASSFQAYSNQPQHFGDGTRLSIL.

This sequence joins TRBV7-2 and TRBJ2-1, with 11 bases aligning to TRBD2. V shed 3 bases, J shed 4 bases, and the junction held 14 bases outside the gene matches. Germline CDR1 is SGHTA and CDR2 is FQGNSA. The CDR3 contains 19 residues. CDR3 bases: TGTGCCAGCAGCTTGGGGCTAGCGGGAGGCCAAAGCCTTTACAATGAGCAGTTCTTC. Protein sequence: CASSLGLAGGQSLYNEQFF.

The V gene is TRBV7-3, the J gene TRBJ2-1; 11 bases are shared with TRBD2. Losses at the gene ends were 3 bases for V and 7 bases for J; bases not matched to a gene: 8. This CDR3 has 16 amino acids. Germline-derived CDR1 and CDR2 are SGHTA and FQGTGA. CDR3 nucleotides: TGTGCCAGCAGCTTTAACCTAGCGGGGGGTTATAATGAGCAGTTCTTC. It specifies CASSFNLAGGYNEQFF.

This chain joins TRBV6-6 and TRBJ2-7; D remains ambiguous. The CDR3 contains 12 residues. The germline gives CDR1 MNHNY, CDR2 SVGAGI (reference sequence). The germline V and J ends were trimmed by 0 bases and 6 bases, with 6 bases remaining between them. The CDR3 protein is CASSYSPSEQYF. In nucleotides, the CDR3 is TGTGCCAGCAGTTACTCCCCTAGCGAGCAGTACTTC.

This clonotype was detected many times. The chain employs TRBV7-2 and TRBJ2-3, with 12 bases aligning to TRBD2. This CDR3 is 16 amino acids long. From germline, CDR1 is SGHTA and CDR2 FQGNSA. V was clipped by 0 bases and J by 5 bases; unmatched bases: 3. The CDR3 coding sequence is TGTGCCAGCAGCTTAGCTTTGGGACTAGCGGGAGATACGCAGTATTTT. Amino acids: CASSLALGLAGDTQYF.

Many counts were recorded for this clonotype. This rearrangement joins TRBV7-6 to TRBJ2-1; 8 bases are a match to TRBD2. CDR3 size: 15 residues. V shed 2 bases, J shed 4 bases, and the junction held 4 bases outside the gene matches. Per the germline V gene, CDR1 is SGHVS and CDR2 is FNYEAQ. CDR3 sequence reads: CASSLLLADYNEQFF. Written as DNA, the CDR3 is TGTGCCAGCAGCTTACTACTAGCGGATTACAATGAGCAGTTCTTC.

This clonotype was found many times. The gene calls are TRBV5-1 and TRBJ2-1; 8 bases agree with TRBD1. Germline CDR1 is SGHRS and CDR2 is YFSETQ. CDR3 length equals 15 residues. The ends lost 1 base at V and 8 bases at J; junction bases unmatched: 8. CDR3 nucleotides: TGCGCCAGCAGCTTGTCTTGGACAGGGACGGATGAGCAGTTCTTC. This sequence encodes CASSLSWTGTDEQFF. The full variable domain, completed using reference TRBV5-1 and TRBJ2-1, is KAGVTQTPRYLIKTRGQQVTLSCSPISGHRSVSWYQQTPGQGLQFLFEYFSETQRNKGNFPGRFSGRQFSNSRSEMNVSTLELGDSALYLCASSLSWTGTDEQFFGPGTRLTVL.

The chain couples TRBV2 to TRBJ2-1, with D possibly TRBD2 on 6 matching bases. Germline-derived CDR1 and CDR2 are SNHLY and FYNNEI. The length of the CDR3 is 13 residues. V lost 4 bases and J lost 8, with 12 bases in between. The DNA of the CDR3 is TGTGCCAGCAGTGTGACGGGAGATTATGAGCAGTTCTTC. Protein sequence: CASSVTGDYEQFF. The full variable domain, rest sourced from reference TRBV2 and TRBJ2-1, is EPEVTQTPSHQVTQMGQEVILRCVPISNHLYFYWYRQILGQKVEFLVSFYNNEISEKSEIFDDQFSVERPDGSNFTLKIRSTKLEDSAMYFCASSVTGDYEQFFGPGTRLTVL.

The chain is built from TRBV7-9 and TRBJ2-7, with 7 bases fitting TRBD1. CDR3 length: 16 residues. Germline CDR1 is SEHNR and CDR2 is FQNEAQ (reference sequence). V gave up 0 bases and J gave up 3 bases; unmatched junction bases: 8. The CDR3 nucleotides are TGTGCCAGCAGCTTAGCCCTGGACAGGACCCTCTACGAGCAGTACTTC. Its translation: CASSLALDRTLYEQYF.

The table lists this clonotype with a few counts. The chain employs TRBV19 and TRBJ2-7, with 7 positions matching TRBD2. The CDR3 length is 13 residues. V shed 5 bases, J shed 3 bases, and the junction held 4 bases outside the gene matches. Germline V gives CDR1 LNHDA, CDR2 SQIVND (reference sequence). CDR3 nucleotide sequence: TGTGCCAGTAGTTTCGCGGGGGACTACGAGCAGTACTTC. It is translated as CASSFAGDYEQYF. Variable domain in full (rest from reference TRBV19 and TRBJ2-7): DGGITQSPKYLFRKEGQNVTLSCEQNLNHDAMYWYRQDPGQGLRLIYYSQIVNDFQKGDIAEGYSVSREKKESFPLTVTSAQKNPTAFYLCASSFAGDYEQYFGPGTRLTVT.

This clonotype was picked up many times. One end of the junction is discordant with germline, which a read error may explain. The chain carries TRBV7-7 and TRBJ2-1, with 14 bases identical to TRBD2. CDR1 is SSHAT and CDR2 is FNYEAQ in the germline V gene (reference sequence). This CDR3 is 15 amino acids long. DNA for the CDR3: TGTGCTAGCAGCCCCGGACTAGCGGGAGGCAATGAGCAGTTCTTC. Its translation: CASSPGLAGGNEQFF.

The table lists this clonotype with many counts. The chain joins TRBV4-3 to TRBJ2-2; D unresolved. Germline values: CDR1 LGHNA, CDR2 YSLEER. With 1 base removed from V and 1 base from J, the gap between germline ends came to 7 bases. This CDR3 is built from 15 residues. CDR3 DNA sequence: TGCGCCAGCAGCCAAGTCCTCCTGAACACCGGGGAGCTGTTTTTT. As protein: CASSQVLLNTGELFF.

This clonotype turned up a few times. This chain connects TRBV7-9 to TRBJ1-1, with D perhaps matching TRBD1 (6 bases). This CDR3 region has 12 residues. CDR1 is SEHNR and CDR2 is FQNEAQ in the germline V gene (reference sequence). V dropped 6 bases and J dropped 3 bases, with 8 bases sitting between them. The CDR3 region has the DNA TGTGCCAGCAGTCCAGGGGACACTGAAGCTTTCTTT. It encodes CASSPGDTEAFF.

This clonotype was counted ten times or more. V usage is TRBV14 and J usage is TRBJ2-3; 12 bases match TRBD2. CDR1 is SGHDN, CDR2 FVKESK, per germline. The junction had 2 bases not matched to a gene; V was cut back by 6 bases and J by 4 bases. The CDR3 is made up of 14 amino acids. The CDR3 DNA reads TGTGCCAGCAGTCGACTAGCGGGAGCAGATACGCAGTATTTT. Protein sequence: CASSRLAGADTQYF.

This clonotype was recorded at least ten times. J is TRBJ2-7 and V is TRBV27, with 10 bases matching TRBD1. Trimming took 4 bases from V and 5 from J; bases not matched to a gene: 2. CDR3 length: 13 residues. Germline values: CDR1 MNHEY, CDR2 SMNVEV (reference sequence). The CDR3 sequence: CASSSGQGNEQYF. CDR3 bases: TGTGCCAGCAGTTCGGGACAGGGGAACGAGCAGTACTTC.

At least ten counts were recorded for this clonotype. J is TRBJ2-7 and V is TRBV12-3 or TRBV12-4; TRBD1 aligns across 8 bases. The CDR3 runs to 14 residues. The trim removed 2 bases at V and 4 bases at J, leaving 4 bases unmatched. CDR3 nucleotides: TGTGCCAGCAGTTTAAGGGACAGGTCGTACGAGCAGTACTTC. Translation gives CASSLRDRSYEQYF.

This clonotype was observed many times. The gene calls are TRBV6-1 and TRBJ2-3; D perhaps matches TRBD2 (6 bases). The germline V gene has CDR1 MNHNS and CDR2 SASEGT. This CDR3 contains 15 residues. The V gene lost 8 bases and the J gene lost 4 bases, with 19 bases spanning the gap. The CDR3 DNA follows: TGTGCCAGCGCCGGTTCGGGAGATGGGCCAGATACGCAGTATTTT. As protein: CASAGSGDGPDTQYF.

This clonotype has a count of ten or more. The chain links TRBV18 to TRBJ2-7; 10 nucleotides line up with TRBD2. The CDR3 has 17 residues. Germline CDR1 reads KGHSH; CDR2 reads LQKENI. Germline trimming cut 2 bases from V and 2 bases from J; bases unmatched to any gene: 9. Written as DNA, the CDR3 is TGTGCCAGCTCACCAGTTGCACTAGCGGGATTTACCTACGAGCAGTACTTC. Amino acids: CASSPVALAGFTYEQYF.

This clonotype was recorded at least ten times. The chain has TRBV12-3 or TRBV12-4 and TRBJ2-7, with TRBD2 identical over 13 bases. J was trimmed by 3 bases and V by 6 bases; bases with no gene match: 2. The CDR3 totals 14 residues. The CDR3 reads CASRGLAGNYEQYF. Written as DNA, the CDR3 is TGTGCCAGCAGGGGACTAGCGGGAAACTACGAGCAGTACTTC.

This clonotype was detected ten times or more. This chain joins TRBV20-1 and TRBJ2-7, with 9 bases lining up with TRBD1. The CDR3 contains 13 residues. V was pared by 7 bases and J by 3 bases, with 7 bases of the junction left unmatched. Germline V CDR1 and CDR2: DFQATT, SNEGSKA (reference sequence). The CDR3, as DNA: TGCAGTGTCCCGGGACAGGGTCTCTACGAGCAGTACTTC. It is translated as CSVPGQGLYEQYF.